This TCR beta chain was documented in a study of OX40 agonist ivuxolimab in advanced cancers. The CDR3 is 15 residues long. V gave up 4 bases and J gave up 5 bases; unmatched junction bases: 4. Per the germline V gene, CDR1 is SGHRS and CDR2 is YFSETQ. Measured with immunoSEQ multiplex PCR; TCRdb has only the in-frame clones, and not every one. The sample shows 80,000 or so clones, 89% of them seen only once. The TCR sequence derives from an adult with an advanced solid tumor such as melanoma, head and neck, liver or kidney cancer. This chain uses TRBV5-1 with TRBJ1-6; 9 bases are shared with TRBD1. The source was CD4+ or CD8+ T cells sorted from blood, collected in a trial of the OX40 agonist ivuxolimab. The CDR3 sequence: CASSLWDRDNSPLHF. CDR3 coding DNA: TGCGCCAGCAGCCTTTGGGACAGGGATAATTCACCCCTCCACTTT. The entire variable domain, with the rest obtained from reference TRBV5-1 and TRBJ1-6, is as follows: KAGVTQTPRYLIKTRGQQVTLSCSPISGHRSVSWYQQTPGQGLQFLFEYFSETQRNKGNFPGRFSGRQFSNSRSEMNVSTLELGDSALYLCASSLWDRDNSPLHFGNGTRLTVT.